One sample yielded the 3 T cell receptor beta chains listed below, sequenced in a study of blood T cell repertoires in COVID-19. The table came from immunoSEQ multiplex PCR; TCRdb's copy has only in-frame clones and leaves some out. Of approximately 220,000 clones listed, 85% are singletons. Sequencing was performed on PBMCs or T cells enriched from blood (not recorded which). Every receptor here comes from a man aged 35 to 55 who had recovered from COVID-19.

The chain is built from TRBV7-9 and TRBJ2-1; TRBD1 is a possible D gene (6 bases). V shed 1 base and J shed 2 bases, with 9 bases lying between them. Germline loops: CDR1 SEHNR, CDR2 FQNEAQ (reference sequence). CDR3 length: 15 residues. The CDR3 reads CASSLVGGTYNEQFF. The DNA of the CDR3 is TGTGCCAGCAGCTTAGTTGGGGGCACCTACAATGAGCAGTTCTTC. Using reference TRBV7-9 and TRBJ2-1 for the parts outside the CDR3, the full variable domain is DTGVSQNPRHKITKRGQNVTFRCDPISEHNRLYWYRQTLGQGPEFLTYFQNEAQLEKSRLLSDRFSAERPKGSFSTLEIQRTEQGDSAMYLCASSLVGGTYNEQFFGPGTRLTVL.

The chain has TRBV15 and TRBJ2-5; D may be TRBD1 (7 bases). The CDR3 is made up of 16 amino acids. Trimming removed 5 bases at V and 2 bases at J, with 18 bases between. CDR1 and CDR2 (germline): LNHNV, YYDKDF (reference sequence). The CDR3 loop is CATSSQGGSSQETQYF. The CDR3 DNA reads TGTGCCACCAGCTCTCAGGGGGGTTCATCTCAAGAGACCCAGTACTTC.

The V gene is TRBV24-1, the J gene TRBJ2-3, with 7 bases fitting TRBD1. Germline CDR1 KGHDR, CDR2 SFDVKD. V lost 0 bases to trimming and J lost 1 base; unmatched junction nucleotides: 0. The CDR3 runs 15 residues. The DNA of the CDR3 is TGTGCCACCAGTGATTTGGGACAGGGCACAGATACGCAGTATTTT. Its translation is CATSDLGQGTDTQYF.